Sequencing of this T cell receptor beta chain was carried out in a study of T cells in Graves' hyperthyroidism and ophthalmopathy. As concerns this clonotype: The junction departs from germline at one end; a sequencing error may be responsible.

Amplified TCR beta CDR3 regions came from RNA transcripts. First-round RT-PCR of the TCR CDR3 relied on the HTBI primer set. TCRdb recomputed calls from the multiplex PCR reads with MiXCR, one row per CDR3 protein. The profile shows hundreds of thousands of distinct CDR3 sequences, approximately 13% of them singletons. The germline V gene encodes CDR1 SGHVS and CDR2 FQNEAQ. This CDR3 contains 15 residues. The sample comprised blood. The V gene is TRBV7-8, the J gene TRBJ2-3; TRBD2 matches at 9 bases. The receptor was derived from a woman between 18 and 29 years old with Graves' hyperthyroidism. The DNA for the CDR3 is TGTGTCAGCAGCTCGGGACTAGCTGGCACAGATACGCAGTATTTT. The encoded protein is CVSSSGLAGTDTQYF. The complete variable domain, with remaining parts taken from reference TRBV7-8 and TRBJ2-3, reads GAGVSQSPRYKVAKRGQDVALRCDPISGHVSLFWYQQALGQGPEFLTYFQNEAQLDKSGLPSDRFFAERPEGSVSTLKIQRTQQEDSAVYLCVSSSGLAGTDTQYFGPGTRLTVL.